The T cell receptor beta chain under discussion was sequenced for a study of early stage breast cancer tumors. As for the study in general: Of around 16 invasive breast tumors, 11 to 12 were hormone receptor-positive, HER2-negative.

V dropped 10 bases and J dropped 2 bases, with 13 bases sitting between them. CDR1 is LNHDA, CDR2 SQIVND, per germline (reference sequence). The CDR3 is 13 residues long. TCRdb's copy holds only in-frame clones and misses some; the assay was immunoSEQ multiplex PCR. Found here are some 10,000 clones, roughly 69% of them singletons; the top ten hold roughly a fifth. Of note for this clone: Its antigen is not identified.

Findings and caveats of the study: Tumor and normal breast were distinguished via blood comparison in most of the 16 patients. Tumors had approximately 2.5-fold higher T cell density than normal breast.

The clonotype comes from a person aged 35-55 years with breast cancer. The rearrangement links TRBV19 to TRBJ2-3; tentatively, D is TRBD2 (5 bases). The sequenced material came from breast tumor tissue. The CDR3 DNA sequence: TGTGCCACCGCGACTAACCCCACAGATACGCAGTATTTT. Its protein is CATATNPTDTQYF.